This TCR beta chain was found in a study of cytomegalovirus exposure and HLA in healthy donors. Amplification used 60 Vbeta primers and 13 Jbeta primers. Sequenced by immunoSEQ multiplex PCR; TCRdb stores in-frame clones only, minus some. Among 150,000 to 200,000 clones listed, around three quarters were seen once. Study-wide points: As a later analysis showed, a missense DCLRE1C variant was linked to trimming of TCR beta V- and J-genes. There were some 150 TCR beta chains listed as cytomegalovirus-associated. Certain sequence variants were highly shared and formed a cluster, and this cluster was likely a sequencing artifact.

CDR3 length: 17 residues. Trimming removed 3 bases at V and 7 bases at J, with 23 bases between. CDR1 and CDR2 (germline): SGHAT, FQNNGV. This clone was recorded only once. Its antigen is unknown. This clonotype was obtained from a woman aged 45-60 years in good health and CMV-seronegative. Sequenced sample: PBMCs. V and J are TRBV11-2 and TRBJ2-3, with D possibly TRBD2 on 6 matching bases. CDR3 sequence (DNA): TGTGCCAGCAGCTTGATTTTGTCTAGCGCCGTTCCAAATACGCAGTATTTT. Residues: CASSLILSSAVPNTQYF.